This paragraph reports one T cell receptor beta chain. The data originate from a study of blood T cell repertoires in COVID-19. Study-wide context: There were acute and convalescent COVID-19 samples, and they came from the United States, Italy and Spain. PBMCs, B-cell-depleted T cells, or T cells were the source of the cDNA or gDNA that made up the material.

Germline CDR1 is SGHVS and CDR2 is FQNEAQ. With 8 bases removed from V and 2 bases from J, the gap between germline ends came to 14 bases. CDR3 length: 14 residues. In the original workflow: Amplifying reference gene primers gave estimates of nucleated cell counts. The data were produced by immunoSEQ multiplex PCR, yet TCRdb's version contains in-frame clones alone and is incomplete. V, J and clone size are taken as reported in that table, and D and trimming were inferred from the DNA itself. The sample shows roughly 260,000 clones, roughly 90% of them seen only once. The specimen was peripheral blood. The TCR comes from a woman in her 50s who had recovered from COVID-19. The chain uses TRBV7-8 and TRBJ2-3, with TRBD1 as a possible D gene (6 bases). For the CDR3, the DNA is TGTGCCAGCGACGGTGAGGGGGTCACAGATACGCAGTATTTT. This translates into CASDGEGVTDTQYF. The full variable domain, completed using reference TRBV7-8 and TRBJ2-3, is GAGVSQSPRYKVAKRGQDVALRCDPISGHVSLFWYQQALGQGPEFLTYFQNEAQLDKSGLPSDRFFAERPEGSVSTLKIQRTQQEDSAVYLCASDGEGVTDTQYFGPGTRLTVL.